The clone carrying this T cell receptor beta chain was seen ten or more times. The antigen is undetermined. HTBI primers from iRepertoire and Arm-PCR of CDR3 regions yielded the TCR beta libraries. TCRdb fed the multiplex PCR reads into MiXCR, producing one record per CDR3 protein. Of around 360,000 distinct CDR3 sequences in the sample, 15% to 20% were seen once. The sample originates from a study of regulatory T cells in long-lasting Graves disease. Study-wide findings and caveats: Persistent disease exhibited a predilection for TRBV28, TRBJ1-2 and TRBJ2-5.

The CDR3 contains 17 residues. Germline V CDR1 and CDR2: MNHEY, SVGEGT. The V and J ends lost 2 bases and 3 bases, in that order; junction bases with no gene match: 8. The time point was: newly diagnosed GD, antithyroid drugs for less than 3 months. Making the TCR library involved RNA that had been extracted from PBMCs. The same data also contributed to another study, on T cells in Graves' hyperthyroidism and ophthalmopathy.

The TCR originated in a woman aged 18-30 years with Graves disease. Sample: peripheral blood mononuclear cells (PBMCs), taken at new diagnosis, from a patient treated with antithyroid drugs. The V gene is TRBV6-2 or TRBV6-3, the J gene TRBJ2-3; 10 bases map to TRBD2. The CDR3 DNA sequence: TGTGCCAGCAGTTACCCTACACTAGCGGGAACTACAGATACGCAGTATTTT. Translation: CASSYPTLAGTTDTQYF.